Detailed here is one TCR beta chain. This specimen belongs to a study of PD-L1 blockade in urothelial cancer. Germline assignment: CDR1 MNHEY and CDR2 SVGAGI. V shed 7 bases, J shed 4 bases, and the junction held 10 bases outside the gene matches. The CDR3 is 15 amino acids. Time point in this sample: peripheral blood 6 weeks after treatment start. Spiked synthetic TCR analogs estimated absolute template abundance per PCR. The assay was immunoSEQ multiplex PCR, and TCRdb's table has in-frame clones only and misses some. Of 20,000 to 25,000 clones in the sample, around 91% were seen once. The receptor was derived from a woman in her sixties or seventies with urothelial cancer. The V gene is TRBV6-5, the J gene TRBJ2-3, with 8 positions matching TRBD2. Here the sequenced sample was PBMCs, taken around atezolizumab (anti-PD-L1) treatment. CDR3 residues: CASNRGGRFPDTQYF. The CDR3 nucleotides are TGTGCCAGCAACCGGGGCGGGAGGTTCCCAGATACGCAGTATTTT.